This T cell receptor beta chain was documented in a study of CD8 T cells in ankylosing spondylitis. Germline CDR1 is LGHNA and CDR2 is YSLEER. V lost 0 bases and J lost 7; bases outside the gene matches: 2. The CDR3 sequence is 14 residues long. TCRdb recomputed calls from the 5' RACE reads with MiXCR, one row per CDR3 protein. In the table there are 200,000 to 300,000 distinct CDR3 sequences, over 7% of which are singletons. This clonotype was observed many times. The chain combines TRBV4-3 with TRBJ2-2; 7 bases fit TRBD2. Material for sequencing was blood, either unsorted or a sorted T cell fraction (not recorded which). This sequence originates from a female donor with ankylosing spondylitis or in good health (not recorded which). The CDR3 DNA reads TGCGCCAGCAGCCAAGATTCGGGGGGCGGGGAGCTGTTTTTT. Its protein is CASSQDSGGGELFF.